In this sample, the clone carrying this T cell receptor (beta chain) turned up many times. Its target is unknown. This specimen comes from a study of T cell repertoires in cytomegalovirus infection. Study background: It can be stated that public TCR beta signatures indicated CMV infection as well as a matching HLA type.

From the reads, TCRdb called clonotypes with MiXCR, one entry per CDR3 protein. The repertoire has roughly 500,000 distinct CDR3 sequences, 10% to 12% of them found once; the top ten carry around 9.6%. CDR3 length equals 14 residues. Germline V lookup: CDR1 SEHNR, CDR2 FQNEAQ (reference sequence). J lost 7 bases, V lost 5 bases, and 2 bases had no gene match. Study-wide findings and caveats: Cumulative frequency of public TCR beta families picked out carriers of CMV plus the relevant HLA.

The TCR sequence derives from a human donor in good health (CMV status not recorded). Some clones in this sample may be carry-over from other donors' samples. The chain uses TRBV7-9 and TRBJ1-4, with 12 bases identical to TRBD1. Sequencing used PBMCs. CDR3 amino acids: CASSRGQGAEKLFF. The CDR3 DNA follows: TGTGCCAGCAGCCGGGGACAGGGGGCTGAAAAACTGTTTTTT.